This is a list of T cell receptor beta chains from one sample in a study of blood T cells in healthy people across ages. TCRdb re-derived calls from the 5' RACE reads in MiXCR, one entry per CDR3 protein. The data contain roughly 410,000 distinct CDR3 sequences, roughly half of them singletons. Sequenced input: blood. The receptor source for this set is a man aged 55 to 70 in good health. Each CDR3 is given with its conserved first and last residue. Each record gives: J gene, D gene, V gene, clone size, CDR3 protein, CDR3 DNA. D genes are given only for firm matches. Clone size is shown for a subset of rows, as once, few, many or a class of expanded clone.

J gene: TRBJ2-3
D gene: NA
V gene: TRBV7-2
clone size: once
CDR3 protein: CASSLGHRSATDTQYF
CDR3 DNA: TGTGCCAGCAGCTTAGGGCATAGGTCAGCAACAGATACGCAGTATTTT

J gene: TRBJ2-3
D gene: NA
V gene: TRBV12-3/TRBV12-4
clone size: many
CDR3 protein: CASSFGGMSTDTQYF
CDR3 DNA: TGTGCCAGCAGTTTCGGGGGTATGAGCACAGATACGCAGTATTTT

J gene: TRBJ2-3
D gene: NA
V gene: TRBV28
clone size: NA
CDR3 protein: CASQLRNTQYF
CDR3 DNA: TGTGCCAGCCAATTGCGAAATACGCAGTATTTT

J gene: TRBJ2-5
D gene: TRBD2
V gene: TRBV5-1
clone size: few
CDR3 protein: CASSWGQGLAGAQETQYF
CDR3 DNA: TGCGCCAGCAGCTGGGGACAGGGACTAGCGGGAGCTCAGGAGACCCAGTACTTC

J gene: TRBJ1-2
D gene: NA
V gene: TRBV5-5
clone size: NA
CDR3 protein: CASSLEVSGFGYTF
CDR3 DNA: TGTGCCAGCAGCTTGGAGGTATCGGGGTTCGGCTACACCTTC

J gene: TRBJ2-1
D gene: TRBD2
V gene: TRBV4-2
clone size: NA
CDR3 protein: CASSQDIKGLASNEQFF
CDR3 DNA: TGTGCCAGCAGCCAAGATATAAAGGGACTAGCCTCAAATGAGCAGTTCTTC

J gene: TRBJ2-7
D gene: TRBD2
V gene: TRBV30
clone size: few
CDR3 protein: CAWSVGTSFYEQYF
CDR3 DNA: TGTGCCTGGAGTGTAGGGACTAGCTTCTACGAGCAGTACTTC

J gene: TRBJ2-7
D gene: NA
V gene: TRBV29-1
clone size: many
CDR3 protein: CSVDPDEQYF
CDR3 DNA: TGCAGCGTTGATCCGGACGAGCAGTACTTC

J gene: TRBJ1-2
D gene: TRBD1
V gene: TRBV27
clone size: NA
CDR3 protein: CASSFRGQGAGYTF
CDR3 DNA: TGTGCCAGCAGTTTCCGCGGACAGGGGGCTGGCTACACCTTC

J gene: TRBJ2-3
D gene: NA
V gene: TRBV7-6
clone size: NA
CDR3 protein: CASSLDPLSSGRTDTQYF
CDR3 DNA: TGTGCCAGCAGCTTAGATCCCCTCTCAAGCGGACGCACAGATACGCAGTATTTT

J gene: TRBJ2-1
D gene: TRBD2
V gene: TRBV12-3/TRBV12-4
clone size: NA
CDR3 protein: CASTLGLAGYNEQFF
CDR3 DNA: TGTGCCAGCACCTTAGGACTAGCGGGCTACAATGAGCAGTTCTTC

J gene: TRBJ2-5
D gene: NA
V gene: TRBV6-2/TRBV6-3
clone size: NA
CDR3 protein: CASSYLGQIQETQYF
CDR3 DNA: TGTGCCAGCAGTTACCTAGGACAGATCCAAGAGACCCAGTACTTC

J gene: TRBJ2-3
D gene: NA
V gene: TRBV11-3
clone size: NA
CDR3 protein: CASSLDVAGDSDTQYF
CDR3 DNA: TGTGCCAGCAGCTTAGATGTGGCAGGAGATTCAGATACGCAGTATTTT

J gene: TRBJ1-6
D gene: NA
V gene: TRBV6-5
clone size: NA
CDR3 protein: CASSSEMRNSPLHF
CDR3 DNA: TGTGCCAGCAGTTCTGAGATGCGGAATTCACCCCTCCACTTT

J gene: TRBJ2-7
D gene: NA
V gene: TRBV10-3
clone size: NA
CDR3 protein: CTILRAGVGYEQYF
CDR3 DNA: TGTACCATCCTGCGGGCAGGGGTGGGCTACGAGCAGTACTTC